This T cell receptor beta chain stems from a study of T cell responses to AZD1222 COVID-19 vaccine. V was shortened by 6 bases and J by 4 bases, with 11 bases between the two germline ends. CDR1 is SGHRS and CDR2 is YFSETQ in the germline V gene. The CDR3 has 13 residues. The protocol was immunoSEQ multiplex PCR, while the TCRdb copy is restricted to in-frame clones and leaves out a portion. The repertoire holds more than 60,000 clones, around 90% seen once, with roughly 18% in the top ten. The input for sequencing was peripheral blood, taken 28 days after the second AZD1222 dose. The genes are TRBV5-1 and TRBJ2-1, with D uncertain. This receptor was obtained from an adult who received the AZD1222 COVID-19 vaccine. The CDR3 DNA follows: TGCGCCAGCACAGCTCAAAATTACAATGAGCAGTTCTTC. The encoded protein is CASTAQNYNEQFF.